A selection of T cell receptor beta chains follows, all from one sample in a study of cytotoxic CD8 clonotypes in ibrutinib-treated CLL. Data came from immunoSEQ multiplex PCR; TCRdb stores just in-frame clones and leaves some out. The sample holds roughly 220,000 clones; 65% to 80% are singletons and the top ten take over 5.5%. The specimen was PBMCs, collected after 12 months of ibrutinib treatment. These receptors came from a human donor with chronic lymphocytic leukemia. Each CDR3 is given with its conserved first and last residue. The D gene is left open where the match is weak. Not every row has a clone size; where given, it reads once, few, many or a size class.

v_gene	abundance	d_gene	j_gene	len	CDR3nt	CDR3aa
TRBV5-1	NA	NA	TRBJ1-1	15	TGCGCCAGCAGCCTTGACCCCCGGGCAGGCACTGAAGCTTTCTTT	CASSLDPRAGTEAFF
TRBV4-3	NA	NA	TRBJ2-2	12	TGCGCCAGCAGCCCGACGGCCGGGGAGCTGTTTTTT	CASSPTAGELFF
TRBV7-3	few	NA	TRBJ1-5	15	TGTGCCAGCAGCCCCGTAGGGGGAGTCAATCAGCCCCAGCATTTT	CASSPVGGVNQPQHF
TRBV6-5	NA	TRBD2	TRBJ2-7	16	TGTGCCAGCAGTTACTCGGGCGGGAGGGTAACCTACGAGCAGTACTTC	CASSYSGGRVTYEQYF
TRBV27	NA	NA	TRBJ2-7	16	TGTGCCAGCAGTTCTCCTAGGACGAAAATAGGCCACGAGCAGTACTTC	CASSSPRTKIGHEQYF
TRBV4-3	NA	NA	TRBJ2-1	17	TGCGCCAGCAGCCAAGGAGGCCATCAGACTCGTTCCAATGAGCAGTTCTTC	CASSQGGHQTRSNEQFF
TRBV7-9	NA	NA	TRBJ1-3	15	TGTGCCAGCAGCCGACAGTCAGTCTCTGGAAACACCATATATTTT	CASSRQSVSGNTIYF
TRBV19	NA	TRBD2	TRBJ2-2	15	TGTGCCAGTAGTATAAGCGGGATCAACACCGGGGAGCTGTTTTTT	CASSISGINTGELFF
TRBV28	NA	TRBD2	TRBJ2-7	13	TGTGCCACCGTAGCGGGAGCAGCCCACGAGCAGTACTTC	CATVAGAAHEQYF
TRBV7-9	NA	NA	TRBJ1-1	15	TGTGCCAGCAGCTTCAGGTCAAGCCTGAACACTGAAGCTTTCTTT	CASSFRSSLNTEAFF
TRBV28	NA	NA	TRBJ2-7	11	TGTGCCAGCAGTTCATTCTTGGCAGTACTCTTC	CASSSFLAVLF
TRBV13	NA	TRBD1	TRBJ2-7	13	TGTGCCAGCAGCTTGGGACAGTACTACGAGCAGTACTTC	CASSLGQYYEQYF
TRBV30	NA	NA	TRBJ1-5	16	TGTGCCTGGAGTGTAGGACAGAAAGTTAGCAATCAGCCCCAGCATTTT	CAWSVGQKVSNQPQHF
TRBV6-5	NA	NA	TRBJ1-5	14	TGTGCCAGCAGCCCGTTTGCTCTGGGGGAGCCCCAGCATTTT	CASSPFALGEPQHF
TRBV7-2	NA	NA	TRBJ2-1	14	TGTGCCAGCAGCTTGGGGGTCGTACGGGGTGAGCAGTTCTTC	CASSLGVVRGEQFF
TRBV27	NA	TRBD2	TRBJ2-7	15	TGTGCCAGCAGCTCCGGGACTAGCTATTGGGGCGAGCAGTACTTC	CASSSGTSYWGEQYF
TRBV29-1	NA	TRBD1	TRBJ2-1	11	TGCAGCGCCCGGGACAGGGGTGAGCAGTTCTTC	CSARDRGEQFF
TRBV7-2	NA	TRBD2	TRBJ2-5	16	TGTGCCAGCAGCTTAGGACTAGCGGGAGGTGAAGAGACCCAGTACTTC	CASSLGLAGGEETQYF
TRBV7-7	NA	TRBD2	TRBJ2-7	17	TGTGCTAGCAGCTCGCGAAGACTAGCGGGAGGGCCCTACGAGCAGTACTTC	CASSSRRLAGGPYEQYF
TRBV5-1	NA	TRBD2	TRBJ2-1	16	TGCGCCAGCAGCCCGCCACTAGCGGGAGGTTACAATGAGCAGTTCTTC	CASSPPLAGGYNEQFF
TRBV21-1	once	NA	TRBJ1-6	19	TGTGCCAGCAGCAATCGGAGTGTAGGGTTTTGGTCCTATAATTCACCCCTCCACTTT	CASSNRSVGFWSYNSPLHF
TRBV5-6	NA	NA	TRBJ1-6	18	TGTGCCAGCAGCTTGGCTGGTTACATAGGCCAGCTTAATTCACCCCTCCACTTT	CASSLAGYIGQLNSPLHF
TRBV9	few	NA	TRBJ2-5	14	TGTGCCAGCAGCGTAGGGCAGGGCCAAGAGACCCAGTACTTC	CASSVGQGQETQYF
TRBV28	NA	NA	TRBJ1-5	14	TGTGCCAGCAGGATCGCGGATCTTAATCAGCCCCAGCATTTT	CASRIADLNQPQHF
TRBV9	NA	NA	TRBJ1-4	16	TGTGCCAGCAGCGCAGGGAGTTCCGCGGCTAATGAAAAACTGTTTTTT	CASSAGSSAANEKLFF
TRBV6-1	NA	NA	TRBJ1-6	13	TGTGCCAGCACCCTATCGAATAATTCACCCCTCCACTTT	CASTLSNNSPLHF
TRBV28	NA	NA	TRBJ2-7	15	TGTGCCAGCAGTCCAAGTTCGGCGGGCTCCTACGAGCAGTACTTC	CASSPSSAGSYEQYF
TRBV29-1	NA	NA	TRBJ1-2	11	TGCAGCGTTGAAGAATGGTATGGCTACACCTTC	CSVEEWYGYTF
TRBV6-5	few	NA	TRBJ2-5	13	TGTGCCAGCAGTTTAGGGCCACGGGAGACCCAGTACTTC	CASSLGPRETQYF
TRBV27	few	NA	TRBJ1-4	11	TGTGCCAGCAGTCCAGGTGAAAAACTGTTTTTT	CASSPGEKLFF
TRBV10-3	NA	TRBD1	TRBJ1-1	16	TGTGCCATCAGGCCGGGACAGGGAAGGGGGAACACTGAAGCTTTCTTT	CAIRPGQGRGNTEAFF
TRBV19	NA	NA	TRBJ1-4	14	TGTGCCAGTACCGCGGGCCTACTAAGGGAAAAACTGTTTTTT	CASTAGLLREKLFF
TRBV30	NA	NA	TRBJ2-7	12	TGTGCCTGGACAGGGACCCACTACGAGCAGTACTTC	CAWTGTHYEQYF
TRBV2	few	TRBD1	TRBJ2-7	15	TGTGCCAGCAGCCCTGGACAGGGACCTCAATACGAGCAGTACTTC	CASSPGQGPQYEQYF
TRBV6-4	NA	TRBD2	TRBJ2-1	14	TGTGCCAGCAGGCTGAGTGGGACTAACAATGAGCAGTTCTTC	CASRLSGTNNEQFF
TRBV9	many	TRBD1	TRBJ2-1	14	TGTGCCAGCAGCACCTTGCAGGGGGACCGTGAGCAGTTCTTC	CASSTLQGDREQFF
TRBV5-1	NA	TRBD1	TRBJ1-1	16	TGCGCCAGCAGCCCCGGACAGGGGGCAATGGGGACTGAAGCTTTCTTT	CASSPGQGAMGTEAFF
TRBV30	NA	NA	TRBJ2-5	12	TGTGCCTGGAGTGTTGGCCCAGGGACCCAGTACTTC	CAWSVGPGTQYF
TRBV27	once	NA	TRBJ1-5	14	TGTGCCAGCAGTTTCGGTAGAAACAATCAGCCCCAGCATTTT	CASSFGRNNQPQHF
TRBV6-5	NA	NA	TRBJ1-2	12	TGTGCCAGCAGTTACTCGAATTATGGCTACACCTTC	CASSYSNYGYTF
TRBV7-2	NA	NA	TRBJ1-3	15	TGTGCCAGCAGCCCCAGGGGTTCCTCTGGAAACACCATATATTTT	CASSPRGSSGNTIYF
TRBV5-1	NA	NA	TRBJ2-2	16	TGCGCCAGCAGCACTTTACAGGGATTCTACACCGGGGAGCTGTTTTTT	CASSTLQGFYTGELFF
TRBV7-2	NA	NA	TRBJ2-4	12	TGTGCCAGCAGCTTAAAACGGAACATTCAGTACTTC	CASSLKRNIQYF
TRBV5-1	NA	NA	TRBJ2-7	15	TGCGCCAGCAGCTCGGTCCCCGGTGGGGCCTACGAGCAGTACTTC	CASSSVPGGAYEQYF
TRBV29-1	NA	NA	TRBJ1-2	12	TGCAGCGTTGAGGACACCGGCTATGGGGGCACCTTC	CSVEDTGYGGTF
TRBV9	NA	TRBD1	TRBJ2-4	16	TGTGCCAGCAGCGCCAACAGGGGTCCCCAAAGGAACATTCAGTACTTC	CASSANRGPQRNIQYF
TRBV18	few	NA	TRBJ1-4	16	TGTGCCAGCTCACCCACGGACGGGGTAACTAATGAAAAACTGTTTTTT	CASSPTDGVTNEKLFF
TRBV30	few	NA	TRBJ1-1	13	TGTGCCTGGAAGCGGGCAGAACGGACTGAAGCTTTCTTT	CAWKRAERTEAFF
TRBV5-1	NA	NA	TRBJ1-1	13	TGCGCCAGCAGCTTCGAGCTGAACACTGAAGCTTTCTTT	CASSFELNTEAFF
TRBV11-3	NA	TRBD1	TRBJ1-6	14	TGTGCCAGCAGCTGGACAGGGGGAGGATCACCCCTCCACTTT	CASSWTGGGSPLHF
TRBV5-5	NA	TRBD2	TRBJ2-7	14	TGTGCCAGCAAGCTTCTAGCGGGAGCCCCCGAGCAGTACTTC	CASKLLAGAPEQYF
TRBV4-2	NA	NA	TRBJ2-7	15	TGTGCCAGCAGCCAAGATTCGCCGCCGGGTTACGAGCAGTACTTC	CASSQDSPPGYEQYF
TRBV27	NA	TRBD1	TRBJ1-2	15	TGTGCCAGCAGTCCGAACCCTACAGGGGTAGTAGGCTACACCTTC	CASSPNPTGVVGYTF
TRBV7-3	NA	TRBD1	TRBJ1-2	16	TGTGCCAGCGGGCTCGGGGACAGGGGTATTAACTATGGCTACACCTTC	CASGLGDRGINYGYTF
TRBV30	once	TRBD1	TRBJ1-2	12	TGTGCCTGGAGTGTCCAGGGGGGCGGCTACACCTTC	CAWSVQGGGYTF
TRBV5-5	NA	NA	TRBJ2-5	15	TGTGCCAGCAGCTTGGAGGGCAGGGGCTCGGAGACCCAGTACTTC	CASSLEGRGSETQYF
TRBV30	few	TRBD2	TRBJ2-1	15	TGTGCCTGGATGACACTAGCGGGATTCTACAATGAGCAGTTCTTC	CAWMTLAGFYNEQFF
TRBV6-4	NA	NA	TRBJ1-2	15	TGTGCCAGCAGTGACCATATGGAGCGAACGAGTAGCTACACCTTC	CASSDHMERTSSYTF
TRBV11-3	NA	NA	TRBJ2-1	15	TGTGCCAGCAGCTTGGGGCGGGGTCTTGGAAATGAGCAGTTCTTC	CASSLGRGLGNEQFF